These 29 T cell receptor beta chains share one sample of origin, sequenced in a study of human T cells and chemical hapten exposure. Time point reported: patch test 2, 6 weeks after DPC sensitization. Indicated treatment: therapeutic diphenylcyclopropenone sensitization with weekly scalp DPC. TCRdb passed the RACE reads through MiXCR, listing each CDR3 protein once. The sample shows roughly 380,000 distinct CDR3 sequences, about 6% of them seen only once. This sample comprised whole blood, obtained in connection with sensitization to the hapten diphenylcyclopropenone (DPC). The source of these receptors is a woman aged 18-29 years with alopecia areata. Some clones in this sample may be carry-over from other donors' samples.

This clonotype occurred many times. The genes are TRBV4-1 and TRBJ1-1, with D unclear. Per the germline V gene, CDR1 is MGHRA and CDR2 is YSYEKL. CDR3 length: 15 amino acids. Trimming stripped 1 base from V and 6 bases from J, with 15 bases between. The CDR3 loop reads CASSQAVQSHAEAFF. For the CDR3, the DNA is TGCGCCAGCAGCCAAGCGGTGCAGTCCCACGCTGAAGCTTTCTTT.

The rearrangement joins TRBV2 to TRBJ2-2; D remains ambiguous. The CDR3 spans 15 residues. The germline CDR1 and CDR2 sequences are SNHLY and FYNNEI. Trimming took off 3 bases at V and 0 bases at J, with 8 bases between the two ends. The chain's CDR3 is CASSEEGPNTGELFF. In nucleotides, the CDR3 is TGTGCCAGCAGTGAGGAAGGACCGAACACCGGGGAGCTGTTTTTT.

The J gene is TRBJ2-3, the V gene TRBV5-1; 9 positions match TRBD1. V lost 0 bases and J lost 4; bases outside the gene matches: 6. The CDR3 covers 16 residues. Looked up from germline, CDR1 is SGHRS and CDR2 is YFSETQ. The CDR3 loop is CASSLADRGFSDTQYF. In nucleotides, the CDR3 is TGCGCCAGCAGCTTGGCGGACAGGGGATTTTCAGATACGCAGTATTTT. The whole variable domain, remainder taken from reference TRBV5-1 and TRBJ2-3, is KAGVTQTPRYLIKTRGQQVTLSCSPISGHRSVSWYQQTPGQGLQFLFEYFSETQRNKGNFPGRFSGRQFSNSRSEMNVSTLELGDSALYLCASSLADRGFSDTQYFGPGTRLTVL.

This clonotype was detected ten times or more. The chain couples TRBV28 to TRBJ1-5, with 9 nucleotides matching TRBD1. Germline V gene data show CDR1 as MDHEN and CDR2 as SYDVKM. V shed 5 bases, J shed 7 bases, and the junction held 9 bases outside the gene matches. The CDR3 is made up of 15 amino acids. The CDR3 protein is CASSPPGQGIQPQHF. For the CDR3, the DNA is TGTGCCAGCAGTCCCCCGGGACAGGGTATCCAGCCCCAGCATTTT.

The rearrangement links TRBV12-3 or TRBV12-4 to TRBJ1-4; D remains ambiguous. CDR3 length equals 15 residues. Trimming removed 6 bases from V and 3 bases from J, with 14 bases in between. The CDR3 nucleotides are TGTGCCAGCAGGTCAACGAGGCAGTCTAATGAAAAACTGTTTTTT. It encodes CASRSTRQSNEKLFF.

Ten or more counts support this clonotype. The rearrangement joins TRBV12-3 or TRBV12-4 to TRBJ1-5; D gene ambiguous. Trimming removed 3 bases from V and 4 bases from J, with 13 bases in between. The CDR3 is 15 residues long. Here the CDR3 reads CASSFPRPGNQPQHF. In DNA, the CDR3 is TGTGCCAGCAGTTTCCCCCGACCGGGGAATCAGCCCCAGCATTTT.

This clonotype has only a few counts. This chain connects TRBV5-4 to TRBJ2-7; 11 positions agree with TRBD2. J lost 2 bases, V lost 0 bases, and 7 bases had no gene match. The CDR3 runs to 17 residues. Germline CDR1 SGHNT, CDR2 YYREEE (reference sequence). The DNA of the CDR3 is TGTGCCAGCAGCTTGGAACTAGCGGGGGCGGGGCCCTACGAGCAGTACTTC. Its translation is CASSLELAGAGPYEQYF.

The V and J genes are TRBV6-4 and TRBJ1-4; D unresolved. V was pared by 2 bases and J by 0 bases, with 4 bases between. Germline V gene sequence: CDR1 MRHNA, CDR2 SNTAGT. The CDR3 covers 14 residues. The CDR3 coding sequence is TGTGCCAGCAGTGACGGCGCAACTAATGAAAAACTGTTTTTT. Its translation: CASSDGATNEKLFF.

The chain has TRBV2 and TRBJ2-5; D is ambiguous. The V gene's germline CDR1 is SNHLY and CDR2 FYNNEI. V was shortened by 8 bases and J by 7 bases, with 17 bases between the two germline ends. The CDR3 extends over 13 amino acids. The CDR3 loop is CASEPTQPGTQYF. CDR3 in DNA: TGTGCCAGCGAGCCTACCCAGCCTGGGACCCAGTACTTC.

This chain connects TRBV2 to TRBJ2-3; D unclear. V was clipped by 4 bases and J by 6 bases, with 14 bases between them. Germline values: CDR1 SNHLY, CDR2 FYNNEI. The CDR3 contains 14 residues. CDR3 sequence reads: CASSGAADGDTQYF. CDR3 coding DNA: TGTGCCAGCAGTGGGGCTGCCGACGGGGATACGCAGTATTTT.

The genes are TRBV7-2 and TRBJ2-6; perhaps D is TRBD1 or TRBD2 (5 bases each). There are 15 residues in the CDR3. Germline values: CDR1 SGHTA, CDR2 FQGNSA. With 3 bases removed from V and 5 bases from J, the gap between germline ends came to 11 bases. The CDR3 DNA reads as TGTGCCAGCAGCTTGGGGGTTGCCTGGGCCAACGTCCTGACTTTC. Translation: CASSLGVAWANVLTF.

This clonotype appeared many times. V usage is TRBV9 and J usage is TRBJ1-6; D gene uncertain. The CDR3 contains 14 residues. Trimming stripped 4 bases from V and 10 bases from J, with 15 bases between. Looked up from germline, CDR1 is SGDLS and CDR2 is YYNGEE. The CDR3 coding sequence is TGTGCCAGCAGCCCCGGAGGTCAAAAATCACCCCTCCACTTT. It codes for CASSPGGQKSPLHF.

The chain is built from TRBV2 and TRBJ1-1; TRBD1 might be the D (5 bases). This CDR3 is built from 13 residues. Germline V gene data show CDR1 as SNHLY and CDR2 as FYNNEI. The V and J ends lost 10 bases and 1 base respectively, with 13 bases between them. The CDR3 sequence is CATQVDRNTEAFF. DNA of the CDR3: TGTGCCACCCAAGTCGACAGGAACACTGAAGCTTTCTTT.

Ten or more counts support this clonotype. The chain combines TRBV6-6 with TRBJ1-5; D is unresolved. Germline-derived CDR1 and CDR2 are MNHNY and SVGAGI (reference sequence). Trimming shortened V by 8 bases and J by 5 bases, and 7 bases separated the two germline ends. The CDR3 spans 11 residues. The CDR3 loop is CASRTDQPQHF. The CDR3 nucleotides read TGTGCCAGCCGGACGGATCAGCCCCAGCATTTT.

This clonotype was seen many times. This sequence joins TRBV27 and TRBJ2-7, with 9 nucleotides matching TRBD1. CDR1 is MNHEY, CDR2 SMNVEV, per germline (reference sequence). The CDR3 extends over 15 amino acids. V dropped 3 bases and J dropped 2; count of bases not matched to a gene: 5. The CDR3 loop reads CASSFGGTGTYEQYF. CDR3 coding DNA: TGTGCCAGCAGTTTTGGAGGGACAGGGACCTACGAGCAGTACTTC.

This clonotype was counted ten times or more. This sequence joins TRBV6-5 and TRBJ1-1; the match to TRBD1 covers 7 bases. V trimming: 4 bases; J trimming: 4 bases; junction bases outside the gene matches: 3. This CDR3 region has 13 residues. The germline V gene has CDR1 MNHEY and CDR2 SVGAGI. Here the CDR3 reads CASSSRGFTEAFF. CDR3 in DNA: TGTGCCAGCAGTTCCAGGGGGTTCACTGAAGCTTTCTTT.

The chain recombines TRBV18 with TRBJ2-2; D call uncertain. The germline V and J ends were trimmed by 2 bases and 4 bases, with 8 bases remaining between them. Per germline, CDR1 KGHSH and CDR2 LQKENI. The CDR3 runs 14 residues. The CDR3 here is CASSPSRGTGELFF. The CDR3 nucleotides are TGTGCCAGCTCACCATCCCGTGGCACCGGGGAGCTGTTTTTT.

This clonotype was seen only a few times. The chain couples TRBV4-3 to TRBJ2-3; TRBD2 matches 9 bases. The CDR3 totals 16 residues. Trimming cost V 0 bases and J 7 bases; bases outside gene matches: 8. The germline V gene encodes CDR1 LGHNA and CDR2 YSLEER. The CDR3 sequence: CASSQDRGGGANTQYF. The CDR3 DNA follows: TGCGCCAGCAGCCAAGATCGAGGCGGGGGGGCAAATACGCAGTATTTT.

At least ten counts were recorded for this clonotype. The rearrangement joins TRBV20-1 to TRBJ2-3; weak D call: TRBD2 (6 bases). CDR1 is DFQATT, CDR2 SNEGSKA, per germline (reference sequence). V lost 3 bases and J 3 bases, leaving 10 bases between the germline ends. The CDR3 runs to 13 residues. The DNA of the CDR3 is TGCAGTGCTAGGGGCAGCGGGACAGATACGCAGTATTTT. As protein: CSARGSGTDTQYF.

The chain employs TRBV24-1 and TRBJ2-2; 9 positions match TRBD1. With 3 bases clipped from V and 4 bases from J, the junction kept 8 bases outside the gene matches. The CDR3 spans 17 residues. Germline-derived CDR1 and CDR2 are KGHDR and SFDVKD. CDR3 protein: CATSDPRQGDSTGELFF. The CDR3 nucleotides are TGTGCCACCAGTGATCCCAGACAGGGGGATAGCACCGGGGAGCTGTTTTTT.

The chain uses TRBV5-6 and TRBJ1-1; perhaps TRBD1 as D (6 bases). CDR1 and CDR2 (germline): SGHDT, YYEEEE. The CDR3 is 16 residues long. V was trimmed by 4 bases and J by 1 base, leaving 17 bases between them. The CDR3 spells CASSLVYVGGNTEAFF. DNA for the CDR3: TGTGCCAGCAGCCTGGTATACGTAGGGGGGAACACTGAAGCTTTCTTT. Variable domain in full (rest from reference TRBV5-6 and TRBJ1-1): DAGVTQSPTHLIKTRGQQVTLRCSPKSGHDTVSWYQQALGQGPQFIFQYYEEEERQRGNFPDRFSGHQFPNYSSELNVNALLLGDSALYLCASSLVYVGGNTEAFFGQGTRLTVV.

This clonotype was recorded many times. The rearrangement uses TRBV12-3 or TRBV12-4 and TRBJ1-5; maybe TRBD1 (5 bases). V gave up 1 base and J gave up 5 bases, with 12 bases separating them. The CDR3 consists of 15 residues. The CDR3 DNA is TGTGCCAGCAGTTTAGGGGACGGGGGATATCAGCCCCAGCATTTT. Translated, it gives CASSLGDGGYQPQHF.

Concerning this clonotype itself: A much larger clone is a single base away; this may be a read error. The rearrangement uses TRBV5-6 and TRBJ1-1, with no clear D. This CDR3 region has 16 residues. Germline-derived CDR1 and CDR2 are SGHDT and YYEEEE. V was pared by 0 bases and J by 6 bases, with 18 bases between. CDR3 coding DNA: TGTGCCAGCAGCTTGGCGGGCGGGGAGCAATTGCCTGAAGCTTTCTTT. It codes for CASSLAGGEQLPEAFF.

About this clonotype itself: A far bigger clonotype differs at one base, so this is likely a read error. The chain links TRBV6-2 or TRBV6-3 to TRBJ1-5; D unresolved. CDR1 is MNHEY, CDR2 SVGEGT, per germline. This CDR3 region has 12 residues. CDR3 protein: CASSRGNQPKHF. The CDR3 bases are TGTGCCAGCAGTCGGGGAAATCAGCCCAAGCATTTT.

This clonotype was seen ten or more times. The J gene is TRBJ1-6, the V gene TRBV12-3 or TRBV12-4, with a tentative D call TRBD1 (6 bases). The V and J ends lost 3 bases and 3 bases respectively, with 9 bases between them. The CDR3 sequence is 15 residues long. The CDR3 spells CASSLGQDYNSPLHF. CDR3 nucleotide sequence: TGTGCCAGCAGTTTGGGACAAGACTATAATTCACCCCTCCACTTT.

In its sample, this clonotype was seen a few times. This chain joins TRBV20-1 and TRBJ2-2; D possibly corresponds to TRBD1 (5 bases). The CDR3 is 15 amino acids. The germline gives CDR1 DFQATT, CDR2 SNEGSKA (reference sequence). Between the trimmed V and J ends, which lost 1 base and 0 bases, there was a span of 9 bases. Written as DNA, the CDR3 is TGCAGTGCTAGAGCCGGACACGCGAACACCGGGGAGCTGTTTTTT. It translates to CSARAGHANTGELFF.

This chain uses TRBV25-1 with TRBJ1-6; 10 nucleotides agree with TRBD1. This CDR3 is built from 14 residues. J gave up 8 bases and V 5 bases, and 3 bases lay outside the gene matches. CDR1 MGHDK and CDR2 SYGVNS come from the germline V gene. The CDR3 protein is CASSLTGGDSPLHF. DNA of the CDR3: TGTGCCAGCAGTCTGACAGGGGGCGATTCACCCCTCCACTTT.

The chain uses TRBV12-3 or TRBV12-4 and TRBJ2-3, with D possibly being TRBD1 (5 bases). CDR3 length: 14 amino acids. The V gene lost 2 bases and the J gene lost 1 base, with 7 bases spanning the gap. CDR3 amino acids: CASSLRQRTDTQYF. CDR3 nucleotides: TGTGCCAGCAGTTTACGACAGCGCACAGATACGCAGTATTTT.

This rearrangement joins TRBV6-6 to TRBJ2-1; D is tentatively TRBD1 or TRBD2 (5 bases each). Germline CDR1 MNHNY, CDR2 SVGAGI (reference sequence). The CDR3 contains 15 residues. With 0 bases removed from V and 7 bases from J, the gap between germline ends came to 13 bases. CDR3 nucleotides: TGTGCCAGCAGTTACTCGGAAAGTGAGGGGAATGAGCAGTTCTTC. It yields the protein CASSYSESEGNEQFF.